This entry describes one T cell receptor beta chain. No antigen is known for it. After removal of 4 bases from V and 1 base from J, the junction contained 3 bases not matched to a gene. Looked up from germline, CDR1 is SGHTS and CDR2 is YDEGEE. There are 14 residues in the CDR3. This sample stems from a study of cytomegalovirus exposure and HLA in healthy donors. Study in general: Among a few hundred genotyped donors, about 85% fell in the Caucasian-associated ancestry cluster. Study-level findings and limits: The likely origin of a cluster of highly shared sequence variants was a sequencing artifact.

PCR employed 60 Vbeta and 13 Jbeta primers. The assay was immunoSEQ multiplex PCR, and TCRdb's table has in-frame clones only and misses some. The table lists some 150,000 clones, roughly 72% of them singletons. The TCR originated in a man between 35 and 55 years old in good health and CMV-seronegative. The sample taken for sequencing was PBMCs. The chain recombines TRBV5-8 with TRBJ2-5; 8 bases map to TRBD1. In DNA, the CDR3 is TGTGCCAGCAGCCCCGGGACAGGCCAAGAGACCCAGTACTTC. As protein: CASSPGTGQETQYF. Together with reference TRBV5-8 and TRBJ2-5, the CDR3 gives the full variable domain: EAGVTQSPTHLIKTRGQQATLRCSPISGHTSVYWYQQALGLGLQFLLWYDEGEERNRGNFPPRFSGRQFPNYSSELNVNALELEDSALYLCASSPGTGQETQYFGPGTRLLVL.